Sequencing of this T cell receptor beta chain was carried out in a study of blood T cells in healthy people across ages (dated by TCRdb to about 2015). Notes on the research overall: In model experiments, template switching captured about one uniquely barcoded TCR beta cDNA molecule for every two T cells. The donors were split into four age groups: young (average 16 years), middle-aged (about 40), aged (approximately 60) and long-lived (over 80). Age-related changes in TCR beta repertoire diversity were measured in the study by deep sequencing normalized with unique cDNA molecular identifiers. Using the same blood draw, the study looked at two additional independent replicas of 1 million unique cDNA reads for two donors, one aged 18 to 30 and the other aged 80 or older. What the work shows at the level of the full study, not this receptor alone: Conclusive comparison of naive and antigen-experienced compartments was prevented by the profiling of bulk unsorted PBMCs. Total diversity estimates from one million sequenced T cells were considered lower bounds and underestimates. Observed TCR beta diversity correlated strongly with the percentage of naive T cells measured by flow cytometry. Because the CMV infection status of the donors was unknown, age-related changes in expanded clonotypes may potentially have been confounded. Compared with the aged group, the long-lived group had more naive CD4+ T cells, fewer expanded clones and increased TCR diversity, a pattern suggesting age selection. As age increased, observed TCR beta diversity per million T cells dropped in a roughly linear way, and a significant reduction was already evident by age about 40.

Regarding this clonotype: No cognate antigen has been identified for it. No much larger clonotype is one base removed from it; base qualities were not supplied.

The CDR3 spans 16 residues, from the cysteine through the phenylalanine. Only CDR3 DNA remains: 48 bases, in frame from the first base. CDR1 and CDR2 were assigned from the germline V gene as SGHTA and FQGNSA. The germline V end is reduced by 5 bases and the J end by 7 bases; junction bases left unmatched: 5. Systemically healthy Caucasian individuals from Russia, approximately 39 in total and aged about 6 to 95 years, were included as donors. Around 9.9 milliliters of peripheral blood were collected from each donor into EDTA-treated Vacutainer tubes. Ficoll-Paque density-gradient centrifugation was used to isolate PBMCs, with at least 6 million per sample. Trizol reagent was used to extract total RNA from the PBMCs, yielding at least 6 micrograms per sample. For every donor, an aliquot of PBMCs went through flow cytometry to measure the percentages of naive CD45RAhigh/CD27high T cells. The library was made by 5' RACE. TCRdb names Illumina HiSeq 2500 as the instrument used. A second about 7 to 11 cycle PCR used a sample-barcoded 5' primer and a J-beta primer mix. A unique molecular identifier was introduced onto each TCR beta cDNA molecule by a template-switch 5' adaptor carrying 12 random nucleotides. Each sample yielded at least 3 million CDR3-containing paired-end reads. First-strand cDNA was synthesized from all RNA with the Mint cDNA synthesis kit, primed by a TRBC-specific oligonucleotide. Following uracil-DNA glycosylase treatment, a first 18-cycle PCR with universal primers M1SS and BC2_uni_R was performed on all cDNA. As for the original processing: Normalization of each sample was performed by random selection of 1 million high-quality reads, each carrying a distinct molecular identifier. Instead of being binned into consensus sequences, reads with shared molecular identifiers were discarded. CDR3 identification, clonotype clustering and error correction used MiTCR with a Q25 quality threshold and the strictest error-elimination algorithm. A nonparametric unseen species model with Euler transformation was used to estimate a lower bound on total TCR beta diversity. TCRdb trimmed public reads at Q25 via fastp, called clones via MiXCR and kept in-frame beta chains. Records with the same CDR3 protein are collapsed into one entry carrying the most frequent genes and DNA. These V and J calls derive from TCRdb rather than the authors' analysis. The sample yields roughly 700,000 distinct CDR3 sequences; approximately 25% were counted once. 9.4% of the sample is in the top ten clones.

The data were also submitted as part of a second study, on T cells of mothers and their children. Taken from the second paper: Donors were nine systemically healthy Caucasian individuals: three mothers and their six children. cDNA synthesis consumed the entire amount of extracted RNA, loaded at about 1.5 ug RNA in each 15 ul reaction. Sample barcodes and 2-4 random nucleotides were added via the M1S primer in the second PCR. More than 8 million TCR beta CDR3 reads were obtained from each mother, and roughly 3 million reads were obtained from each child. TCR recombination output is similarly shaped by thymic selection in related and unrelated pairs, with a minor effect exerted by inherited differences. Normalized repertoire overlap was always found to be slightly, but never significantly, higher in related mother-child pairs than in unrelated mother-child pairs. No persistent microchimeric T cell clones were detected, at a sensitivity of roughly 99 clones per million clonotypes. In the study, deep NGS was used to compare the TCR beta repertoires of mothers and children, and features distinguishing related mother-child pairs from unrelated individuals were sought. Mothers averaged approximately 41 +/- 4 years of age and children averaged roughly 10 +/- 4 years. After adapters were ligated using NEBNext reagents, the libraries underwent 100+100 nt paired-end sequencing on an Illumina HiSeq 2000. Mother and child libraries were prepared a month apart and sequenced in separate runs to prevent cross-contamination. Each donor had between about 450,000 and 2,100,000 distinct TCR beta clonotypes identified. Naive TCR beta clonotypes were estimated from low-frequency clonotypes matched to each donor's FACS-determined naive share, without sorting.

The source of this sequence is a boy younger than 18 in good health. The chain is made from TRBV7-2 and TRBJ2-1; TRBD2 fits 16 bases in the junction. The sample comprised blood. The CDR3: CASSRGLAGGDNEQFF. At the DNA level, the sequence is TGTGCCAGCAGCCGGGGACTAGCGGGAGGGGATAATGAGCAGTTCTTC.